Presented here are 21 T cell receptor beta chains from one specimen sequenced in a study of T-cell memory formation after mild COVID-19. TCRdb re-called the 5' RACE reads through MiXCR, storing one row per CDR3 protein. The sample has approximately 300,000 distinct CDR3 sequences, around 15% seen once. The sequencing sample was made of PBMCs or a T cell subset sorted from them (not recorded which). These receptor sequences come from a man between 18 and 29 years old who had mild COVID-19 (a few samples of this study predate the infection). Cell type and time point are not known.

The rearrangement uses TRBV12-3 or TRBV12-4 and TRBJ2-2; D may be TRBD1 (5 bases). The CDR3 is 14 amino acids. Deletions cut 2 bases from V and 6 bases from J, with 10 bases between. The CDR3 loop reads CASSLTPRAGELFF. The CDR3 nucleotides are TGTGCCAGCAGTTTAACCCCCAGGGCCGGGGAGCTGTTTTTT.

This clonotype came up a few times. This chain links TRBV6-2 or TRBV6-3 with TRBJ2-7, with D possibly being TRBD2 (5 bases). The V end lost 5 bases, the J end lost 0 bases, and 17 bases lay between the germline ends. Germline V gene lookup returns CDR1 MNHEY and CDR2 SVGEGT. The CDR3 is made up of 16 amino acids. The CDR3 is CASSTPRTGSSYEQYF. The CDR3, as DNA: TGTGCCAGCAGTACCCCTAGGACGGGAAGCTCCTACGAGCAGTACTTC.

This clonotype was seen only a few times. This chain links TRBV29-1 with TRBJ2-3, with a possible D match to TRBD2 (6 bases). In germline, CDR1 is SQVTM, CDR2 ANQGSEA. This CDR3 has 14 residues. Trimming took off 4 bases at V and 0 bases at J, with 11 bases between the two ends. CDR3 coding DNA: TGCAGCGTTGTAGGAGGGGTTAGCACAGATACGCAGTATTTT. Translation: CSVVGGVSTDTQYF.

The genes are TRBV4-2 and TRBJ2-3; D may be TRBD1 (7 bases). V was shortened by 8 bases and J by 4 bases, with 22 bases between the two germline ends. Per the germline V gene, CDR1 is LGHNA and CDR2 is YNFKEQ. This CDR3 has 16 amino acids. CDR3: CASCPLDREASDTQYF. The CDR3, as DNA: TGTGCCAGCTGCCCGCTCGACAGGGAGGCGTCAGATACGCAGTATTTT.

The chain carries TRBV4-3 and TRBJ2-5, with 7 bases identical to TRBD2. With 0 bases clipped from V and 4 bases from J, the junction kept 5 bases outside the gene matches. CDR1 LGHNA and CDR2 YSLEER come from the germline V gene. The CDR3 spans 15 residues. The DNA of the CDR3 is TGCGCCAGCAGCCAAGATTGGGGGGGTTTAGAGACCCAGTACTTC. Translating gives CASSQDWGGLETQYF.

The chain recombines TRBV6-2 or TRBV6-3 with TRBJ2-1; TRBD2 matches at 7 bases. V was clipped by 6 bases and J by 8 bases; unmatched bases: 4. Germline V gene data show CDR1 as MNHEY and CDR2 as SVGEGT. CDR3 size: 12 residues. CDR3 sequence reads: CASRTSSYEQFF. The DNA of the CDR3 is TGTGCCAGCAGGACTAGCAGCTATGAGCAGTTCTTC.

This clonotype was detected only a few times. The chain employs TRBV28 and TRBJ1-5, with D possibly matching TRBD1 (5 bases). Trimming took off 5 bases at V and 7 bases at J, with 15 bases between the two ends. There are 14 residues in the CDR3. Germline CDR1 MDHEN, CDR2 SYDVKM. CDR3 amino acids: CASSPPAGWQPQHF. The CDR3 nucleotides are TGTGCCAGCAGTCCCCCGGCAGGGTGGCAGCCCCAGCATTTT.

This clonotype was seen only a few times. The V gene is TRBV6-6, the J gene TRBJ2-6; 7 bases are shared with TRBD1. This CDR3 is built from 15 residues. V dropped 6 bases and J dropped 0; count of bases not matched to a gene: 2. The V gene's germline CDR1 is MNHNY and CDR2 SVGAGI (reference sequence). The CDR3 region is CASSRTGSGANVLTF. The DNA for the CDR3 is TGTGCCAGCAGCAGGACAGGCTCTGGGGCCAACGTCCTGACTTTC.

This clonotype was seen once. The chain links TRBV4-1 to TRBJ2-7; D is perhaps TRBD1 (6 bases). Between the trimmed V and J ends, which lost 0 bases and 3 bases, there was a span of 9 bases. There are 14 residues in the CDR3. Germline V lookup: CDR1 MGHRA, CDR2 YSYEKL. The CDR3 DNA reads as TGCGCCAGCAGCCAAGATCAGGGGTACTACGAGCAGTACTTC. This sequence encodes CASSQDQGYYEQYF.

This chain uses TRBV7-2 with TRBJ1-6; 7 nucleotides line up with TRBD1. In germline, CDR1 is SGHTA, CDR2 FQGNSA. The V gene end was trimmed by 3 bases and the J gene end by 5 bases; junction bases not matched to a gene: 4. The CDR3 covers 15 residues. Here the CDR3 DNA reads TGTGCCAGCAGCTTTTCGGGACAGAATAATTCACCCCTCCACTTT. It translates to CASSFSGQNNSPLHF.

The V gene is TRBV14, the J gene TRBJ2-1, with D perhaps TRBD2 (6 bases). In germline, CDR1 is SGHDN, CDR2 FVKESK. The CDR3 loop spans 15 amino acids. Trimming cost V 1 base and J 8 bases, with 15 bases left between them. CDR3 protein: CASSQAWGVGDEQFF. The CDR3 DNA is TGTGCCAGCAGCCAAGCCTGGGGGGTTGGCGATGAGCAGTTCTTC.

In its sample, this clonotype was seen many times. The CDR3 here is CASSFPRGAVNEQFF. In nucleotides, the CDR3 is TGTGCCAGCAGCTTTCCGCGGGGGGCCGTGAATGAGCAGTTCTTC. The V and J genes are TRBV7-2 and TRBJ2-1, with 8 bases matching TRBD2. V was pared by 3 bases and J by 7 bases, with 8 bases of the junction left unmatched. CDR1 and CDR2 (germline): SGHTA, FQGNSA. The CDR3 extends over 15 amino acids.

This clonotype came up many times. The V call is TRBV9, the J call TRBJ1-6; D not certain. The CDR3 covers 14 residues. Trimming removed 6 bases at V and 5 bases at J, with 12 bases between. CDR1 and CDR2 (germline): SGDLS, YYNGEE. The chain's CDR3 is CASNHGSNNSPLHF. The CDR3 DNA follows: TGTGCCAGCAACCACGGGAGCAATAATTCACCCCTCCACTTT.

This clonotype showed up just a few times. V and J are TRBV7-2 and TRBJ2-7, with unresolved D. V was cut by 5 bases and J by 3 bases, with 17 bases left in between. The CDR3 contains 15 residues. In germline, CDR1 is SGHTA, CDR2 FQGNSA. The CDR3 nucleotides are TGTGCCAGCAGCCCCGACACTGAAGGGTTCTACGAGCAGTACTTC. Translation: CASSPDTEGFYEQYF.

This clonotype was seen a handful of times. CDR3 loop: CASSLVPSGQTDTQYF. CDR3 nucleotides: TGCGCCAGCAGCTTGGTGCCTAGCGGCCAGACAGATACGCAGTATTTT. The rearrangement joins TRBV5-1 to TRBJ2-3; 7 bases map to TRBD2. The J segment lost 3 bases and the V segment lost 0 bases, leaving 7 bases of the junction unmatched. The germline CDR1 and CDR2 sequences are SGHRS and YFSETQ. This CDR3 contains 16 residues.

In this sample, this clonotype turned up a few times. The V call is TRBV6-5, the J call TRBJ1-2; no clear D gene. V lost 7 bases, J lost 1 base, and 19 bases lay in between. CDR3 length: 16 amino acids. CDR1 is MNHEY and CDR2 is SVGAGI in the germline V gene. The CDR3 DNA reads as TGTGCCAGCACCATAAGCCCGCTCCGGGGTAACTATGGCTACACCTTC. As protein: CASTISPLRGNYGYTF.

CDR3 in DNA: TGTGCCAGCAGCTTAAGGGTTTACGGAAACACCATATATTTT. Encoded protein: CASSLRVYGNTIYF. The V gene is TRBV5-6, the J gene TRBJ1-3; D ambiguous. V gave up 2 bases and J gave up 4 bases, with 10 bases separating them. The CDR3 contains 14 residues. Per germline, CDR1 SGHDT and CDR2 YYEEEE. Together with reference TRBV5-6 and TRBJ1-3, the CDR3 gives the full variable domain: DAGVTQSPTHLIKTRGQQVTLRCSPKSGHDTVSWYQQALGQGPQFIFQYYEEEERQRGNFPDRFSGHQFPNYSSELNVNALLLGDSALYLCASSLRVYGNTIYFGEGSWLTVV.

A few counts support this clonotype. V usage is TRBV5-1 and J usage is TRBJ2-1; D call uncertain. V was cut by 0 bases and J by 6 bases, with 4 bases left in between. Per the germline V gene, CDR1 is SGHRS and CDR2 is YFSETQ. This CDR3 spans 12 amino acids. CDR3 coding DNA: TGCGCCAGCAGCTTGGATGCCAATGAGCAGTTCTTC. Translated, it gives CASSLDANEQFF.

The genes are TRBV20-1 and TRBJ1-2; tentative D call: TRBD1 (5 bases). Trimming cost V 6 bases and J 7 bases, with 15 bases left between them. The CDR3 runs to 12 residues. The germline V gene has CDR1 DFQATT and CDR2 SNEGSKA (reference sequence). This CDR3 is CSAGPGFSGYTF. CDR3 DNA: TGCAGTGCGGGACCAGGGTTCTCTGGCTACACCTTC.

The CDR3 DNA reads as TGTGCCAGCAGCTGGACAGGGGGTTTGACTGAAGCTTTCTTT. Its translation: CASSWTGGLTEAFF. The chain joins TRBV7-9 to TRBJ1-1, with 10 bases fitting TRBD1. Germline CDR1 SEHNR, CDR2 FQNEAQ (reference sequence). The CDR3 consists of 14 residues. The trim removed 4 bases at V and 5 bases at J, leaving 4 bases unmatched.

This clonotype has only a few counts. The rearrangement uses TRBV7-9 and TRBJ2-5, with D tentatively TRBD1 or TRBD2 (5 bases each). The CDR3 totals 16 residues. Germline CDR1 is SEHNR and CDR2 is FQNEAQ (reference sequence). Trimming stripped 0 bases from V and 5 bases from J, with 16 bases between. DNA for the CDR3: TGTGCCAGCAGCTTAGCAGGTCGGGGCAGGGCCGAGACCCAGTACTTC. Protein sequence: CASSLAGRGRAETQYF.